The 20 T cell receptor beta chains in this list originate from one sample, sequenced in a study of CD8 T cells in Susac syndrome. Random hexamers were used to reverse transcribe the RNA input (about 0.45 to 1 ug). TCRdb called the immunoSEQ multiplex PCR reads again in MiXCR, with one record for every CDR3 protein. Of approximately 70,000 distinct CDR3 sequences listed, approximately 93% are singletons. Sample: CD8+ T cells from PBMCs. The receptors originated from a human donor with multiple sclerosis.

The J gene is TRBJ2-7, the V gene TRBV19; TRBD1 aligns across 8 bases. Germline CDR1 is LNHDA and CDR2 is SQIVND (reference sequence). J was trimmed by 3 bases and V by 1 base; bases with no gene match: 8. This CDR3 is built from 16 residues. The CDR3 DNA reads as TGTGCCAGTAGTATAGCCGGACAGGGCGGCTACTACGAGCAGTACTTC. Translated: CASSIAGQGGYYEQYF.

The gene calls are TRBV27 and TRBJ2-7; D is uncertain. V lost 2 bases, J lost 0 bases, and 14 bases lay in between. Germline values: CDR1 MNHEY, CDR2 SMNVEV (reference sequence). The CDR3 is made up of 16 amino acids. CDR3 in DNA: TGTGCCAGCAGTTTAGAAGGGATCCAAGGCTCCTACGAGCAGTACTTC. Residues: CASSLEGIQGSYEQYF.

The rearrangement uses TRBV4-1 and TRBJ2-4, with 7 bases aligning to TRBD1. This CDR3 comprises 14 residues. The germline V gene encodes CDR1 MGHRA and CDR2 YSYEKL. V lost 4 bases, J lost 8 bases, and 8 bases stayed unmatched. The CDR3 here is CASSPRQGADIQYF. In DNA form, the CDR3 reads TGCGCCAGCAGCCCGCGACAGGGCGCGGACATTCAGTACTTC.

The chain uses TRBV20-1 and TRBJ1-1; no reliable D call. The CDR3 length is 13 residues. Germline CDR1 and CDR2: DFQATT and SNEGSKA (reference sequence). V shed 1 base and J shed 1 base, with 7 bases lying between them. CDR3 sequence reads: CSARGLGNTEAFF. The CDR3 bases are TGCAGTGCTAGAGGTCTGGGGAACACTGAAGCTTTCTTT.

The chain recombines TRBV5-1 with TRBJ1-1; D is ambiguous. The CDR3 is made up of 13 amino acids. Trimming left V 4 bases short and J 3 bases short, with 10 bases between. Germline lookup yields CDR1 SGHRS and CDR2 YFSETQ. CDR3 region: CASSSRLDTEAFF. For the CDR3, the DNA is TGCGCCAGCAGCAGTCGGCTCGACACTGAAGCTTTCTTT.

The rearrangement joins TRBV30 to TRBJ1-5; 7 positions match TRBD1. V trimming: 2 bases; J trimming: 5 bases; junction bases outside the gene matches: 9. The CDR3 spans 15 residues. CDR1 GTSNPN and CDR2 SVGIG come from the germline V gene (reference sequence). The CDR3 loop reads CAWSPQGLPDQPQHF. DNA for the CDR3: TGTGCCTGGAGTCCACAGGGGCTCCCGGATCAGCCCCAGCATTTT. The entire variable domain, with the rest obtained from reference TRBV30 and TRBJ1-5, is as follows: SQTIHQWPATLVQPVGSPLSLECTVEGTSNPNLYWYRQAAGRGLQLLFYSVGIGQISSEVPQNLSASRPQDRQFILSSKKLLLSDSGFYLCAWSPQGLPDQPQHFGDGTRLSIL.

The chain's CDR3 is CASSFRGVGETQYF. DNA for the CDR3: TGTGCCAGCAGTTTCCGGGGGGTCGGGGAGACCCAGTACTTC. This chain uses TRBV27 with TRBJ2-5, with 7 nucleotides matching TRBD2. The CDR3 runs to 14 residues. Germline trimming cut 3 bases from V and 5 bases from J; bases unmatched to any gene: 6. From germline, CDR1 is MNHEY and CDR2 SMNVEV (reference sequence).

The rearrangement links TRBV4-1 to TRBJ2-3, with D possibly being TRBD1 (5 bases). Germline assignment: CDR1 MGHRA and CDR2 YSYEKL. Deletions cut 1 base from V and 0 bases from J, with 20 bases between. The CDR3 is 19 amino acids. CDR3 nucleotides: TGCGCCAGCAGCCAAGGAATCCTGACAGTACTCACTAGCACAGATACGCAGTATTTT. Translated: CASSQGILTVLTSTDTQYF.

The CDR3 spells CASEQGTGTYGYTF. CDR3 in DNA: TGTGCCAGCGAACAGGGGACGGGCACCTATGGCTACACCTTC. The chain couples TRBV2 to TRBJ1-2; 7 bases fit TRBD1. The germline CDR1 and CDR2 sequences are SNHLY and FYNNEI. The CDR3 is made up of 14 amino acids. V was clipped by 8 bases and J by 4 bases; unmatched bases: 10.

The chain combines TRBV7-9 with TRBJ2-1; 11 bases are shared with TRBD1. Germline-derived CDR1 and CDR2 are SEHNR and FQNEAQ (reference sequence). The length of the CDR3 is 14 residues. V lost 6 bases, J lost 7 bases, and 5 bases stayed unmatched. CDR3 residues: CASRTGQGANEQFF. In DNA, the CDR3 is TGTGCCAGCAGGACCGGACAGGGGGCTAATGAGCAGTTCTTC. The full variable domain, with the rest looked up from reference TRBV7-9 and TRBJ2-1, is DTGVSQNPRHKITKRGQNVTFRCDPISEHNRLYWYRQTLGQGPEFLTYFQNEAQLEKSRLLSDRFSAERPKGSFSTLEIQRTEQGDSAMYLCASRTGQGANEQFFGPGTRLTVL.

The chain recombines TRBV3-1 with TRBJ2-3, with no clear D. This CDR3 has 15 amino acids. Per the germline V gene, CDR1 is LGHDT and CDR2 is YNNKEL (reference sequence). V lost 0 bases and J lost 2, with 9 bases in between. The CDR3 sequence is CASSQEKAFTDTQYF. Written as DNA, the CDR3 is TGTGCCAGCAGCCAAGAGAAGGCTTTCACAGATACGCAGTATTTT.

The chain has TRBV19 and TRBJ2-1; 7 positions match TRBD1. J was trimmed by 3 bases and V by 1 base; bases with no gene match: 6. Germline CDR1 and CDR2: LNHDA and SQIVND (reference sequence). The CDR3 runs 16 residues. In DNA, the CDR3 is TGTGCCAGTAGTATAGTTCCAGGGGGTTACTACAATGAGCAGTTCTTC. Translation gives CASSIVPGGYYNEQFF.

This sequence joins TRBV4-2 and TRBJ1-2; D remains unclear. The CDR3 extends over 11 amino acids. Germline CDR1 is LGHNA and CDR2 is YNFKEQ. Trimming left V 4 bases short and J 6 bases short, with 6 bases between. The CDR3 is CASSRGDGYTF. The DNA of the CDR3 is TGTGCCAGCAGCCGTGGGGATGGCTACACCTTC.

The CDR3 region has the DNA TGCGCCAGCAGCCCGGGACTAGCTTTCGGGAACATTCAGTACTTC. It codes for CASSPGLAFGNIQYF. V and J are TRBV4-1 and TRBJ2-4; 9 nucleotides agree with TRBD2. CDR3 length equals 15 residues. Germline loops: CDR1 MGHRA, CDR2 YSYEKL. V shed 4 bases and J 7 bases; nucleotides not matched to a gene: 8.

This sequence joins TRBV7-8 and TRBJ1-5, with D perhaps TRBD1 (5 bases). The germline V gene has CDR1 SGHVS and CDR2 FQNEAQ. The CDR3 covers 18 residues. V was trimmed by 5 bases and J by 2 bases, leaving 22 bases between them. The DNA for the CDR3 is TGTGCCAGCAGCCCCCAACCCAGCAGGGAGGATGGCAATCAGCCCCAGCATTTT. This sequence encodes CASSPQPSREDGNQPQHF.

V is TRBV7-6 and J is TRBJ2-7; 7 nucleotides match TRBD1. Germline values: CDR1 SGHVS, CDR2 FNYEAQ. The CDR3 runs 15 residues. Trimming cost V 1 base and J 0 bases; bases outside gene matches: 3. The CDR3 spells CASSLGGTVSYEQYF. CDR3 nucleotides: TGTGCCAGCAGCTTAGGTGGGACAGTCTCCTACGAGCAGTACTTC.

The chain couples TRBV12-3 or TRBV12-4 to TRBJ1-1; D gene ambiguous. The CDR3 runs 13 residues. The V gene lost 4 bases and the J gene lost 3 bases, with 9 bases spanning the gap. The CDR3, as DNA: TGTGCCAGCAGTTCATACAGTTACACTGAAGCTTTCTTT. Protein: CASSSYSYTEAFF.

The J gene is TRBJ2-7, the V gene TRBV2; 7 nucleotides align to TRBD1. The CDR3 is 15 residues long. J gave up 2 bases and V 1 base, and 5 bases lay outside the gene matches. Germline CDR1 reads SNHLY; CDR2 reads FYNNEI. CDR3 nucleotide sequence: TGTGCCAGCAGTGAAGGGGCAGGGGGAACCTACGAGCAGTACTTC. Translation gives CASSEGAGGTYEQYF.

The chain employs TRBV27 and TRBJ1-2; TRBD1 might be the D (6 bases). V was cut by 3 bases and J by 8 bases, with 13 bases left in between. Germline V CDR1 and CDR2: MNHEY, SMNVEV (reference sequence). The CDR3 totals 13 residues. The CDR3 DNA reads TGTGCCAGCAGTTTCCCGGGGGCGCGGGGCTACACCTTC. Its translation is CASSFPGARGYTF.

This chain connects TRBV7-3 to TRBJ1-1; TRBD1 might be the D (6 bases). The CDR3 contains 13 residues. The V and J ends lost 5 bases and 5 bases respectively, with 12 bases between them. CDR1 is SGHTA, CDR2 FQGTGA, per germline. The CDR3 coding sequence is TGTGCCAGCAGCCAAGGGCAGGGGACTGAAGCTTTCTTT. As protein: CASSQGQGTEAFF.